One sample yielded the 31 T cell receptor beta chains listed below, sequenced in a study of CD8 T cells in ankylosing spondylitis. A single record per CDR3 protein comes from TCRdb applying MiXCR to the 5' RACE reads. Here the sample spans 200,000 to 250,000 distinct CDR3 sequences, about 16% being singletons. Study-level findings and limits: There was a TCR beta motif, made of several highly homologous variants, that appeared characteristic of ankylosing spondylitis blood.

What these receptors recognize is not known. The sample comprised blood, either unsorted or a sorted T cell fraction (not recorded which). The source is a male donor with ankylosing spondylitis.

The CDR3 sequence: CSARDRQGSVEQFF. CDR3 in DNA: TGCAGTGCTAGAGATCGGCAGGGCTCGGTTGAGCAGTTCTTC. The chain combines TRBV20-1 with TRBJ2-1; tentative D call: TRBD1 (5 bases). CDR1 is DFQATT, CDR2 SNEGSKA, per germline (reference sequence). The CDR3 is 14 residues long. Trimming took off 0 bases at V and 9 bases at J, with 15 bases between the two ends.

This clonotype came up a few times. V usage is TRBV5-1 and J usage is TRBJ1-6, with no clear D. This CDR3 is 14 amino acids long. Trimming shortened V by 0 bases and J by 11 bases, and 12 bases separated the two germline ends. In germline, CDR1 is SGHRS, CDR2 YFSETQ. CDR3 nucleotide sequence: TGCGCCAGCAGCTTGGAGGCAGATGGTGCACCCCTCCACTTT. This gives the protein CASSLEADGAPLHF. The whole variable domain, remainder taken from reference TRBV5-1 and TRBJ1-6, is KAGVTQTPRYLIKTRGQQVTLSCSPISGHRSVSWYQQTPGQGLQFLFEYFSETQRNKGNFPGRFSGRQFSNSRSEMNVSTLELGDSALYLCASSLEADGAPLHFGNGTRLTVT.

CDR3 amino acids: CSARDLYQGAVYEQYF. The DNA of the CDR3 is TGCAGTGCTAGAGATCTCTACCAGGGGGCGGTCTACGAGCAGTACTTC. This rearrangement joins TRBV20-1 to TRBJ2-7; 8 nucleotides align to TRBD1. The CDR3 is 16 residues long. Trimming took 0 bases from V and 3 from J; bases not matched to a gene: 10. Germline CDR1 is DFQATT and CDR2 is SNEGSKA (reference sequence).

This clonotype showed up just a few times. V usage is TRBV10-3 and J usage is TRBJ1-1; the D is unclear. Looked up from germline, CDR1 is ENHRY and CDR2 is SYGVKD. Trimming shortened V by 2 bases and J by 0 bases, and 10 bases separated the two germline ends. The CDR3 is 15 amino acids. CDR3 sequence: CAISEGVGMNTEAFF. The CDR3 nucleotides read TGTGCCATCAGTGAGGGAGTAGGGATGAACACTGAAGCTTTCTTT.

In its sample, this clonotype was seen a few times. V gene TRBV10-2 combines with J gene TRBJ2-7; 8 positions agree with TRBD1. Per germline, CDR1 WSHSY and CDR2 SAAADI. This CDR3 comprises 12 residues. V lost 11 bases and J lost 3; bases outside the gene matches: 6. The CDR3 DNA follows: TGCGCCGTACCGGGACAGGTCTACGAGCAGTACTTC. Its protein is CAVPGQVYEQYF.

This clonotype was detected only a few times. The gene calls are TRBV4-1 and TRBJ1-1; D remains ambiguous. The V end was cut by 0 bases, the J end by 1 base, with 15 bases between. This CDR3 contains 17 residues. Germline loops: CDR1 MGHRA, CDR2 YSYEKL. CDR3 residues: CASSQDPAFGSNTEAFF. DNA of the CDR3: TGCGCCAGCAGCCAAGACCCCGCATTTGGGTCGAACACTGAAGCTTTCTTT.

This clonotype appeared many times. CDR3 in amino acids: CASSLTGALSADTQYF. The CDR3, as DNA: TGTGCCAGCAGTTTAACAGGCGCCCTGTCGGCAGATACGCAGTATTTT. V and J are TRBV28 and TRBJ2-3; TRBD1 is a possible D gene (5 bases). CDR3 length: 16 residues. V lost 2 bases to trimming and J lost 4 bases, with 16 bases between them. CDR1 is MDHEN, CDR2 SYDVKM, per germline.

The V call is TRBV12-3 or TRBV12-4, the J call TRBJ2-3, with a possible D match to TRBD2 (7 bases). Trimming took off 5 bases at V and 1 base at J, with 16 bases between the two ends. The CDR3 has 16 amino acids. This chain's CDR3 is CASSDLRGGGTDTQYF. CDR3 bases: TGTGCCAGCAGTGATCTTAGGGGGGGTGGCACAGATACGCAGTATTTT.

This rearrangement joins TRBV3-1 to TRBJ1-6; D remains unclear. This CDR3 is 16 amino acids long. Germline values: CDR1 LGHDT, CDR2 YNNKEL (reference sequence). The V gene lost 2 bases and the J gene lost 6 bases, with 14 bases spanning the gap. DNA for the CDR3: TGTGCCAGCAGCCAATTCCAACGGCCAGTTAATTCACCCCTCCACTTT. Residues: CASSQFQRPVNSPLHF.

This clonotype was seen more than once but under ten times. This chain uses TRBV6-2 or TRBV6-3 with TRBJ2-5; 7 positions agree with TRBD1. The germline V gene has CDR1 MNHEY and CDR2 SVGEGT. The CDR3 loop spans 14 amino acids. The ends lost 7 bases at V and 5 bases at J; junction bases unmatched: 10. CDR3: CASNFGQAGETQYF. CDR3 bases: TGTGCCAGCAACTTCGGACAGGCTGGGGAGACCCAGTACTTC.

This clonotype was observed a handful of times. The chain combines TRBV4-2 with TRBJ1-5; 7 bases fit TRBD1. There are 15 residues in the CDR3. V lost 4 bases to trimming and J lost 3 bases; unmatched junction nucleotides: 6. CDR1 LGHNA and CDR2 YNFKEQ come from the germline V gene. CDR3 DNA: TGTGCCAGCAGCCCCGAAACAGGGGTCAATCAGCCCCAGCATTTT. Translation gives CASSPETGVNQPQHF.

In its sample, this clonotype was seen a few times. The chain is built from TRBV27 and TRBJ2-1, with 8 bases fitting TRBD1. The V and J ends lost 6 bases and 6 bases, in that order; junction bases with no gene match: 4. In germline, CDR1 is MNHEY, CDR2 SMNVEV (reference sequence). The length of the CDR3 is 13 residues. DNA of the CDR3: TGTGCCAGCAGCCAGGGGGCGCCCAATGAGCAGTTCTTC. It translates to CASSQGAPNEQFF.

The chain has TRBV4-1 and TRBJ2-7; no definite D call. V was pared by 0 bases and J by 1 base, with 13 bases between. Looked up from germline, CDR1 is MGHRA and CDR2 is YSYEKL. The CDR3 is made up of 16 amino acids. The CDR3 reads CASSQESSLVSYEQYF. For the CDR3, the DNA is TGCGCCAGCAGCCAAGAATCTTCCCTAGTTTCCTACGAGCAGTACTTC.

This clonotype has more than one count but fewer than ten. V gene TRBV2 combines with J gene TRBJ1-2; possibly TRBD1 for D (5 bases). The V and J ends lost 10 bases and 0 bases respectively, with 18 bases between them. Germline loops: CDR1 SNHLY, CDR2 FYNNEI. The CDR3 loop spans 15 amino acids. The chain's CDR3 is CATTAGTAANYGYTF. CDR3 DNA: TGTGCCACTACCGCTGGGACCGCGGCTAACTATGGCTACACCTTC.

The gene calls are TRBV27 and TRBJ2-7; D possibly uses TRBD1 or TRBD2 (5 bases each). This CDR3 has 15 residues. V was cut by 4 bases and J by 7 bases, with 20 bases left in between. Germline V gene sequence: CDR1 MNHEY, CDR2 SMNVEV (reference sequence). This chain's CDR3 is CASSSPGPVLGEQYF. In DNA, the CDR3 is TGTGCCAGCAGTTCGCCGGGACCCGTGTTGGGGGAGCAGTACTTC.

The gene calls are TRBV12-3 or TRBV12-4 and TRBJ2-1; the D gene is possibly TRBD2 (5 bases). V shed 6 bases and J shed 9 bases, with 12 bases lying between them. This CDR3 comprises 12 residues. The CDR3: CASSPEGSEQFF. CDR3 sequence (DNA): TGTGCCAGCAGCCCCGAGGGAAGTGAGCAGTTCTTC.

This chain uses TRBV11-2 with TRBJ2-3, with D perhaps TRBD2 (5 bases). CDR1 is SGHAT, CDR2 FQNNGV, per germline. The CDR3 spans 16 residues. Trimming took off 4 bases at V and 4 bases at J, with 18 bases between the two ends. The CDR3 DNA is TGTGCCAGCAGCTCAAACCCCCTACTAGGCGCAGATACGCAGTATTTT. It yields the protein CASSSNPLLGADTQYF.

In DNA form, the CDR3 reads TGTGCCAGCAGCGTGACGACTAGCGGGGGTAATGAGCAGTTCTTC. This translates into CASSVTTSGGNEQFF. V is TRBV9 and J is TRBJ2-1, with 12 positions matching TRBD2. Germline lookup yields CDR1 SGDLS and CDR2 YYNGEE. The trim removed 2 bases at V and 7 bases at J, leaving 4 bases unmatched. The CDR3 totals 15 residues. Complete variable domain (other parts from reference TRBV9 and TRBJ2-1): DSGVTQTPKHLITATGQRVTLRCSPRSGDLSVYWYQQSLDQGLQFLIQYYNGEERAKGNILERFSAQQFPDLHSELNLSSLELGDSALYFCASSVTTSGGNEQFFGPGTRLTVL.

This clonotype was seen a handful of times. The chain employs TRBV5-1 and TRBJ2-3; no firm D call. Germline assignment: CDR1 SGHRS and CDR2 YFSETQ. Deletions cut 4 bases from V and 6 bases from J, with 18 bases between. This CDR3 comprises 15 residues. In nucleotides, the CDR3 is TGCGCCAGCAGCCCCCGTAATCCGGGTTTTGATACGCAGTATTTT. It translates to CASSPRNPGFDTQYF.

This clonotype was counted a few times. The rearrangement links TRBV29-1 to TRBJ1-3; D remains unclear. In germline, CDR1 is SQVTM, CDR2 ANQGSEA. This CDR3 spans 12 amino acids. Trimming took off 4 bases at V and 4 bases at J, with 8 bases between the two ends. CDR3 amino acids: CSVALIGNTIYF. The CDR3 nucleotides read TGCAGCGTTGCGTTGATAGGAAACACCATATATTTT.

This clonotype was detected a few times. This chain joins TRBV12-3 or TRBV12-4 and TRBJ2-7; D is unclear. The germline V and J ends were trimmed by 2 bases and 5 bases, with 13 bases remaining between them. This CDR3 has 14 residues. Here the CDR3 DNA reads TGTGCCAGCAGTTTATCTTCCGAGTTCCACGAGCAGTACTTC. Amino acids: CASSLSSEFHEQYF.

This clonotype was observed a few times. The limits of the CDR3 on the DNA are not certain, so only TCRdb's listed CDR3 is given. V usage is TRBV27 and J usage is TRBJ2-7; the table calls TRBD2, which could not be checked here. CDR1 is MNHEY and CDR2 is SMNVEV in the germline V gene (reference sequence). The CDR3 is 17 residues long, counting both termini. The CDR3 region is CASSFLAAAGPSYEQYF.

The CDR3 here is CAWSWGDRPETQYF. The CDR3 DNA reads TGTGCCTGGAGTTGGGGCGACAGGCCAGAGACCCAGTACTTC. The chain carries TRBV30 and TRBJ2-5; a possible D gene is TRBD1 (6 bases). V was shortened by 2 bases and J by 4 bases, with 14 bases between the two germline ends. The CDR3 extends over 14 amino acids. The germline V gene has CDR1 GTSNPN and CDR2 SVGIG (reference sequence).

This rearrangement joins TRBV7-9 to TRBJ2-1; 7 bases are a match to TRBD2. Losses at the gene ends were 5 bases for V and 9 bases for J; bases not matched to a gene: 4. The CDR3 runs 12 residues. Germline CDR1 SEHNR, CDR2 FQNEAQ (reference sequence). CDR3 nucleotide sequence: TGTGCCAGCAGCGGGACTATCTCTGAGCAGTTCTTC. It is translated as CASSGTISEQFF.

The chain employs TRBV12-3 or TRBV12-4 and TRBJ1-5; TRBD1 aligns across 10 bases. The CDR3 is made up of 15 amino acids. The V segment lost 3 bases and the J segment 7 bases; nucleotides outside the gene matches: 6. The CDR3 sequence is CASSFSGTGAQPQHF. CDR3 in DNA: TGTGCCAGCAGTTTTAGTGGGACAGGGGCCCAGCCCCAGCATTTT.

This clonotype was recorded a few times. The rearrangement joins TRBV20-1 to TRBJ2-7; D is perhaps TRBD2 (5 bases). Trimming shortened V by 6 bases and J by 0 bases, and 12 bases separated the two germline ends. Germline CDR1 DFQATT, CDR2 SNEGSKA (reference sequence). The CDR3 totals 13 residues. The CDR3 reads CSAEQDSSYEQYF. The CDR3 region has the DNA TGCAGTGCCGAGCAGGACTCCTCCTACGAGCAGTACTTC.

There are a few counts of this clonotype. The chain carries TRBV5-5 and TRBJ2-7; the D gene is possibly TRBD1 (5 bases). The CDR3 consists of 13 residues. Deletions cut 5 bases from V and 5 bases from J, with 14 bases between. Germline values: CDR1 SGHKS, CDR2 YYEKEE (reference sequence). The CDR3 loop is CASSPWGDNEQYF. The CDR3 coding sequence is TGTGCCAGCAGTCCATGGGGCGACAACGAGCAGTACTTC.

This clonotype was observed a handful of times. This chain connects TRBV6-1 to TRBJ2-7, with 9 bases lining up with TRBD2. Germline V gene data show CDR1 as MNHNS and CDR2 as SASEGT. The CDR3 is 15 amino acids. Trimming removed 2 bases from V and 4 bases from J; junction bases left unmatched: 6. CDR3 protein: CASSEQGSGGYEQYF. The CDR3 DNA is TGTGCCAGCAGTGAACAGGGAAGCGGGGGGTACGAGCAGTACTTC.

This chain joins TRBV9 and TRBJ1-6; no definite D call. The CDR3 runs to 13 residues. V lost 0 bases and J 9 bases, leaving 7 bases between the germline ends. Germline V gives CDR1 SGDLS, CDR2 YYNGEE. The CDR3 reads CASSVGGGSPLHF. CDR3 coding DNA: TGTGCCAGCAGCGTAGGGGGAGGTTCACCCCTCCACTTT.

This clonotype was detected many times. The chain couples TRBV12-3 or TRBV12-4 to TRBJ1-2; D not certain. CDR3 length: 13 residues. Trimming took off 3 bases at V and 2 bases at J, with 7 bases between the two ends. CDR3 bases: TGTGCCAGCAGTTTTGGCCTGAACTATGGCTACACCTTC. This gives the protein CASSFGLNYGYTF.

The rearrangement joins TRBV20-1 to TRBJ2-7, with 9 bases lining up with TRBD2. The CDR3 has 15 amino acids. Germline trimming cut 0 bases from V and 3 bases from J; bases unmatched to any gene: 6. Germline V lookup: CDR1 DFQATT, CDR2 SNEGSKA (reference sequence). The CDR3 DNA follows: TGCAGTGCTAGAGACGTACTAGCGGGCTTCTACGAGCAGTACTTC. Translated: CSARDVLAGFYEQYF.